Each of the 30 T cell receptor beta chains below was sequenced from the same sample in a study of T cell repertoires in cytomegalovirus infection. One entry per CDR3 protein, called by TCRdb with MiXCR from the reads. The data show around 740,000 distinct CDR3 sequences, about 40% seen once. Sequencing was carried out using PBMCs. These receptors were obtained from a human donor in good health (CMV status not recorded). Some clones in this sample may be carry-over from other donors' samples.

The chain is built from TRBV5-6 and TRBJ2-2, with TRBD1 matching 11 bases. Germline V gene sequence: CDR1 SGHDT, CDR2 YYEEEE. This CDR3 comprises 16 residues. V shed 3 bases and J 5 bases; nucleotides not matched to a gene: 6. CDR3 residues: CASSSGQGADTGELFF. CDR3 DNA sequence: TGTGCCAGCAGCTCTGGACAGGGGGCTGATACCGGGGAGCTGTTTTTT.

This clonotype was picked up a small number of times. The V gene is TRBV5-4, the J gene TRBJ2-2; D gene ambiguous. Per the germline V gene, CDR1 is SGHNT and CDR2 is YYREEE (reference sequence). The germline V and J ends were trimmed by 1 base and 6 bases, with 13 bases remaining between them. The CDR3 is 15 amino acids. In DNA form, the CDR3 reads TGTGCCAGCAGCTTGATTGGAATTGAGGCCGGGGAGCTGTTTTTT. As protein: CASSLIGIEAGELFF.

Only a few counts were recorded for this clonotype. The chain combines TRBV19 with TRBJ2-7, with 10 positions matching TRBD1. V was clipped by 5 bases and J by 2 bases; unmatched bases: 6. CDR1 and CDR2 from the germline V gene are LNHDA and SQIVND (reference sequence). The CDR3 is 15 amino acids. This chain's CDR3 is CASSPTGTGAYEQYF. As DNA, the CDR3 is TGTGCCAGTAGTCCAACCGGGACAGGGGCCTACGAGCAGTACTTC.

The genes are TRBV28 and TRBJ1-5; 7 nucleotides line up with TRBD1. Trimming at V came to 3 bases and at J to 7 bases, leaving 9 bases not matched to a gene. The CDR3 runs to 15 residues. Germline-derived CDR1 and CDR2 are MDHEN and SYDVKM. Here the CDR3 DNA reads TGTGCCAGCAGTTTGGAGGGTCACAGGGGCCAGCCCCAGCATTTT. It is translated as CASSLEGHRGQPQHF.

This clonotype showed up just a few times. One end of the junction fails to match germline, which may point to a read error. This chain links TRBV7-6 with TRBJ1-4; possible D gene TRBD1, 6 bases. Germline CDR1 SGHVS, CDR2 FNYEAQ. The CDR3 runs 18 residues. The CDR3 loop is CASSPIVRRGTQTEKLFF. DNA for the CDR3: TGTGCTAGCAGCCCCATAGTTCGGAGGGGGACACAGACTGAAAAACTGTTTTTT. Together with reference TRBV7-6 and TRBJ1-4, the CDR3 gives the full variable domain: GAGVSQSPRYKVTKRGQDVALRCDPISGHVSLYWYRQALGQGPEFLTYFNYEAQQDKSGLPNDRFSAERPEGSISTLTIQRTEQRDSAMYRCASSPIVRRGTQTEKLFFGSGTQLSVL.

There are a few counts of this clonotype. This rearrangement joins TRBV28 to TRBJ1-1; D perhaps matches TRBD1 (6 bases). The germline V gene encodes CDR1 MDHEN and CDR2 SYDVKM. CDR3 length: 14 amino acids. The V end lost 6 bases, the J end lost 2 bases, and 13 bases lay between the germline ends. The CDR3 is CASRGGQINTEAFF. Here the CDR3 DNA reads TGTGCCAGCAGAGGGGGGCAGATCAACACTGAAGCTTTCTTT.

There are a few counts of this clonotype. The CDR3 region has the DNA TGTGCCAGCAGCCTAACCGACCCAGACAGCTACACCGGGGAGCTGTTTTTT. Its protein is CASSLTDPDSYTGELFF. The chain has TRBV11-3 and TRBJ2-2, with D maybe TRBD1 (5 bases). Germline V gives CDR1 SGHNT, CDR2 YENEEA. The CDR3 length is 17 residues. V lost 5 bases, J lost 3 bases, and 19 bases lay in between.

The chain combines TRBV5-1 with TRBJ1-1, with D maybe TRBD1 (6 bases). Trimming shortened V by 2 bases and J by 0 bases, and 14 bases separated the two germline ends. The CDR3 extends over 16 amino acids. Per the germline V gene, CDR1 is SGHRS and CDR2 is YFSETQ. DNA of the CDR3: TGCGCCAGCAGCTTCACAGGGAACGGGATGAACACTGAAGCTTTCTTT. The encoded protein is CASSFTGNGMNTEAFF.

This clonotype has just a few counts. The chain has TRBV19 and TRBJ2-3; no reliable D call. V lost 1 base and J 4 bases, leaving 18 bases between the germline ends. The CDR3 totals 17 residues. The germline CDR1 and CDR2 sequences are LNHDA and SQIVND (reference sequence). The CDR3 here is CASSIGPPLLRSDTQYF. CDR3 DNA: TGTGCCAGTAGTATAGGACCTCCCCTTCTCCGATCAGATACGCAGTATTTT.

The gene calls are TRBV11-2 and TRBJ2-2; TRBD2 matches at 8 bases. From germline, CDR1 is SGHAT and CDR2 FQNNGV. Losses at the gene ends were 5 bases for V and 0 bases for J; bases not matched to a gene: 5. CDR3 length: 16 amino acids. CDR3 residues: CASSPPGGTNTGELFF. The CDR3, as DNA: TGTGCCAGCAGCCCCCCGGGAGGGACGAACACCGGGGAGCTGTTTTTT.

V is TRBV5-5 and J is TRBJ1-2; no firm D call. Trimming took 0 bases from V and 8 from J, leaving 20 bases between them. CDR3 length: 16 amino acids. Germline V gene data show CDR1 as SGHKS and CDR2 as YYEKEE (reference sequence). In DNA, the CDR3 is TGTGCCAGCAGCTTGGATGAGGCTCTCCACTGGAAGGGCTACACCTTC. The encoded protein is CASSLDEALHWKGYTF.

The sample holds a few counts of this clonotype. This sequence joins TRBV28 and TRBJ2-7; TRBD1 is a possible D gene (6 bases). The germline gives CDR1 MDHEN, CDR2 SYDVKM. The V gene lost 2 bases and the J gene lost 5 bases, with 10 bases spanning the gap. This CDR3 has 13 residues. CDR3 DNA sequence: TGTGCCAGCAGTTTACAGGGGCGGGACGAGCAGTACTTC. Its translation: CASSLQGRDEQYF.

The V and J genes are TRBV7-3 and TRBJ2-1; tentatively, D is TRBD2 (7 bases). Trimming left V 5 bases short and J 8 bases short, with 13 bases between. The CDR3 covers 13 residues. CDR1 SGHTA and CDR2 FQGTGA come from the germline V gene. The CDR3: CASSRGGADEQFF. The CDR3 DNA is TGTGCCAGCAGCAGGGGGGGGGCCGATGAGCAGTTCTTC.

A remark on this clonotype: This may stem from a read error, because a much larger clone lies one nucleotide away. The rearrangement joins TRBV7-8 to TRBJ1-3; 8 nucleotides agree with TRBD1. Germline CDR1 reads SGHVS; CDR2 reads FQNEAQ. The CDR3 is 16 residues long. Losses at the gene ends were 4 bases for V and 2 bases for J; bases not matched to a gene: 7. CDR3 loop: CASSWTGTGPGNTIYF. The CDR3 DNA reads TGTGCCAGCAGCTGGACGGGGACAGGTCCTGGAAACACCATATATTTT.

In its sample, this clonotype was seen a few times. The chain employs TRBV11-1 and TRBJ2-3, with TRBD2 as a possible D gene (6 bases). The CDR3 has 12 amino acids. Germline V CDR1 and CDR2: SGHAT, FQDESV (reference sequence). Trimming removed 8 bases from V and 6 bases from J, with 12 bases in between. The CDR3: CASRTGGDTQYF. The DNA of the CDR3 is TGTGCCAGCCGCACTGGGGGGGATACGCAGTATTTT.

This sequence joins TRBV6-1 and TRBJ2-7; weak D call: TRBD1 (5 bases). V was trimmed by 6 bases and J by 0 bases, leaving 12 bases between them. Germline CDR1 is MNHNS and CDR2 is SASEGT. CDR3 size: 14 residues. In DNA, the CDR3 is TGTGCCAGCAGAGGGGTGCGTAGCTCCTACGAGCAGTACTTC. It specifies CASRGVRSSYEQYF.

The chain couples TRBV11-2 to TRBJ2-5, with D possibly TRBD2 on 5 matching bases. With 5 bases removed from V and 1 base from J, the gap between germline ends came to 17 bases. This CDR3 has 16 residues. The germline V gene encodes CDR1 SGHAT and CDR2 FQNNGV. CDR3 sequence (DNA): TGTGCCAGCAGCCCCCGACGGAGGTTGGTCCAAGAGACCCAGTACTTC. Translated, it gives CASSPRRRLVQETQYF.

The chain combines TRBV19 with TRBJ1-5; D call uncertain. CDR3 length: 15 amino acids. The germline gives CDR1 LNHDA, CDR2 SQIVND (reference sequence). V lost 5 bases and J lost 0, with 11 bases in between. In DNA, the CDR3 is TGTGCCAGTAGTTTCGAGACTCGTAGCAATCAGCCCCAGCATTTT. It codes for CASSFETRSNQPQHF.

This clonotype was detected only a few times. V is TRBV28 and J is TRBJ1-3; the D gene is possibly TRBD1 (5 bases). V was clipped by 4 bases and J by 0 bases, with 16 bases between them. CDR1 and CDR2 from the germline V gene are MDHEN and SYDVKM. The CDR3 consists of 17 residues. CDR3 DNA: TGTGCCAGCAGTTCCCTACCCGAGGGGCCCTCTGGAAACACCATATATTTT. Its protein is CASSSLPEGPSGNTIYF.

In regard to this clonotype: This could be a read error, since a much larger clone is one nucleotide away. V is TRBV7-9 and J is TRBJ1-3, with D perhaps TRBD1 (5 bases). CDR1 is SEHNR, CDR2 FQNEAQ, per germline (reference sequence). This CDR3 region has 20 residues. The CDR3 spells CASSLSLRGLGTVSGNTIDF. CDR3 sequence (DNA): TGTGCCAGCAGCCTTAGCCTACGCGGGCTAGGGACCGTTTCTGGAAACACCATAGATTTT. The full variable domain, in which reference TRBV7-9 and TRBJ1-3 provide the parts outside the CDR3, is DTGVSQNPRHKITKRGQNVTFRCDPISEHNRLYWYRQTLGQGPEFLTYFQNEAQLEKSRLLSDRFSAERPKGSFSTLEIQRTEQGDSAMYLCASSLSLRGLGTVSGNTIDFGEGSWLTVV.

The V gene is TRBV7-6, the J gene TRBJ2-5, with 8 bases aligning to TRBD1. The CDR3 extends over 15 amino acids. The germline gives CDR1 SGHVS, CDR2 FNYEAQ. Trimming cost V 0 bases and J 2 bases; bases outside gene matches: 2. The CDR3 DNA reads as TGTGCCAGCAGCTTAGCGACAGGGGAACAAGAGACCCAGTACTTC. Protein: CASSLATGEQETQYF.

V usage is TRBV28 and J usage is TRBJ2-7; TRBD1 is a possible D gene (6 bases). Germline CDR1 and CDR2: MDHEN and SYDVKM. Trimming pared 5 bases from V and 2 bases from J, leaving 16 bases between. The CDR3 totals 15 residues. In DNA form, the CDR3 reads TGTGCCAGCAGTACGAACAGGGCTTCAGCCTACGAGCAGTACTTC. Its translation: CASSTNRASAYEQYF.

In this sample, this clonotype turned up a few times. V gene TRBV2 combines with J gene TRBJ1-1, with D hard to call. Germline V gene sequence: CDR1 SNHLY, CDR2 FYNNEI. V dropped 11 bases and J dropped 4 bases, with 11 bases sitting between them. CDR3 length: 11 amino acids. The CDR3 here is CAGRQGTEAFF. Written as DNA, the CDR3 is TGTGCCGGACGTCAAGGCACTGAAGCTTTCTTT.

This clonotype has ten or more counts. For the CDR3, the DNA is TGTGCCAGCAGGTACTCGAGCTCCTATAATTCACCCCTCCACTTT. Amino acid sequence: CASRYSSSYNSPLHF. The chain links TRBV12-3 or TRBV12-4 to TRBJ1-6; no definite D call. The CDR3 runs to 15 residues. V was pared by 6 bases and J by 0 bases, with 9 bases between.

V gene TRBV15 combines with J gene TRBJ1-1; tentative D call: TRBD1 (6 bases). V gave up 6 bases and J gave up 0 bases, with 14 bases separating them. The CDR3 runs to 15 residues. CDR1 is LNHNV, CDR2 YYDKDF, per germline (reference sequence). The CDR3 is CATRRGGGMNTEAFF. The CDR3 nucleotides read TGTGCCACCAGACGGGGGGGGGGCATGAACACTGAAGCTTTCTTT.

This clonotype was recorded only once. The gene calls are TRBV5-6 and TRBJ1-2; a possible D gene is TRBD1 (5 bases). Germline V lookup: CDR1 SGHDT, CDR2 YYEEEE. Trimming took off 0 bases at V and 5 bases at J, with 17 bases between the two ends. The CDR3 consists of 16 residues. The CDR3 is CASSLASTETLYGYTF. The CDR3 DNA sequence: TGTGCCAGCAGCTTGGCGTCGACAGAAACCCTATATGGCTACACCTTC.

V gene TRBV12-3 or TRBV12-4 combines with J gene TRBJ1-2, with TRBD1 as a possible D gene (5 bases). V was trimmed by 5 bases and J by 4 bases, leaving 17 bases between them. The CDR3 loop spans 15 amino acids. The CDR3 reads CASSITGTYAYGYTF. The CDR3 nucleotides are TGTGCCAGCAGTATCACCGGGACCTACGCCTATGGCTACACCTTC.

This clonotype was observed a handful of times. The chain links TRBV27 to TRBJ2-1, with a weak D call TRBD1 (5 bases). The CDR3 length is 13 residues. Germline CDR1 and CDR2: MNHEY and SMNVEV (reference sequence). The V and J ends lost 5 bases and 6 bases respectively, with 11 bases between them. The CDR3 loop is CASSPRGSNEQFF. The CDR3, as DNA: TGTGCCAGCAGTCCAAGGGGCTCCAATGAGCAGTTCTTC.

This clonotype has a handful of counts. The chain links TRBV5-5 to TRBJ2-1; possibly TRBD2 for D (6 bases). Germline V gives CDR1 SGHKS, CDR2 YYEKEE (reference sequence). V shed 2 bases and J shed 6 bases, with 15 bases lying between them. This CDR3 comprises 15 residues. CDR3 amino acids: CASSFAGGTFNEQFF. CDR3 DNA sequence: TGTGCCAGCAGCTTTGCCGGAGGGACTTTCAATGAGCAGTTCTTC.

In the case of this clonotype: This may stem from a read error, because a much larger clone lies one nucleotide away. The V gene is TRBV7-2, the J gene TRBJ1-4, with a possible D match to TRBD1 (6 bases). V lost 5 bases and J lost 5, with 21 bases in between. CDR3 size: 17 residues. Germline V gene data show CDR1 as SGHTA and CDR2 as FQGNSA. The CDR3 nucleotides are TGTGCCAGCAGCCCCGACCGGGGGCCCCGAACAAATGAAAAACTGTTTTTT. Residues: CASSPDRGPRTNEKLFF.